One sample yielded the 21 T cell receptor beta chains listed below, sequenced in a study of cytomegalovirus exposure and HLA in healthy donors. The PCR used 60 Vbeta and 13 Jbeta primers. Method: immunoSEQ multiplex PCR; TCRdb's copy keeps in-frame clones and lacks some. The sample holds around 230,000 clones, about 80% seen once. Sequenced sample: PBMCs. These receptors were taken from a man aged 40-49 years in good health and CMV-seropositive.

V is TRBV6-1 and J is TRBJ1-6, with TRBD1 as a possible D gene (5 bases). Germline CDR1 reads MNHNS; CDR2 reads SASEGT. CDR3 length: 13 residues. Trimming shortened V by 7 bases and J by 6 bases, and 10 bases separated the two germline ends. This chain's CDR3 is CASKETANSPLHF. In DNA form, the CDR3 reads TGTGCCAGCAAGGAGACAGCTAATTCACCCCTCCACTTT.

In nucleotides, the CDR3 is TGTGCCAGCAGCGTATCCGGGACAAGGGGGTCCTACGAGCAGTACTTC. This codes for CASSVSGTRGSYEQYF. The chain combines TRBV7-9 with TRBJ2-7; possibly TRBD1 for D (6 bases). Between the trimmed V and J ends, which lost 5 bases and 1 base, there was a span of 18 bases. CDR1 and CDR2 (germline): SEHNR, FQNEAQ (reference sequence). The CDR3 has 16 residues.

J is TRBJ1-4 and V is TRBV9, with D possibly being TRBD1 (5 bases). V was pared by 2 bases and J by 0 bases, with 17 bases between. CDR3 size: 18 residues. Germline V gene lookup returns CDR1 SGDLS and CDR2 YYNGEE. CDR3 in DNA: TGTGCCAGCAGCGTGGGAGTGGGGGGAGCAGCAACTAATGAAAAACTGTTTTTT. Translated, it gives CASSVGVGGAATNEKLFF.

The V gene is TRBV5-5, the J gene TRBJ2-5, with 10 bases that match TRBD2. V dropped 0 bases and J dropped 5; count of bases not matched to a gene: 10. There are 17 residues in the CDR3. Germline V gene data show CDR1 as SGHKS and CDR2 as YYEKEE (reference sequence). Here the CDR3 DNA reads TGTGCCAGCAGCTTGGGCCTAGCGGGAGCATCGGTGGAGACCCAGTACTTC. The encoded protein is CASSLGLAGASVETQYF.

CDR3 residues: CASRRLAGDTDTQYF. The CDR3 DNA is TGCGCCAGCAGACGACTAGCGGGGGATACAGATACGCAGTATTTT. The chain has TRBV5-1 and TRBJ2-3, with 12 bases identical to TRBD2. The CDR3 is 15 amino acids. V lost 5 bases to trimming and J lost 3 bases; unmatched junction nucleotides: 4. Germline V gene lookup returns CDR1 SGHRS and CDR2 YFSETQ.

V and J are TRBV4-1 and TRBJ2-5, with D perhaps TRBD2 (6 bases). The length of the CDR3 is 15 residues. The germline V gene has CDR1 MGHRA and CDR2 YSYEKL. The V end lost 0 bases, the J end lost 5 bases, and 13 bases lay between the germline ends. The CDR3 protein is CASSQDRALAETQYF. CDR3 in DNA: TGCGCCAGCAGCCAAGATCGGGCGCTAGCGGAGACCCAGTACTTC.

The chain joins TRBV6-5 to TRBJ2-5, with D tentatively TRBD1 (6 bases). Germline CDR1 MNHEY, CDR2 SVGAGI. Deletions cut 4 bases from V and 1 base from J, with 10 bases between. This CDR3 is 14 amino acids long. CDR3 region: CASSSRTVQETQYF. The CDR3 DNA reads as TGTGCCAGCAGTTCCCGGACAGTCCAAGAGACCCAGTACTTC.

The rearrangement joins TRBV7-9 to TRBJ1-4, with D perhaps matching TRBD1 (6 bases). Germline V gene data show CDR1 as SEHNR and CDR2 as FQNEAQ (reference sequence). Trimming stripped 7 bases from V and 3 bases from J, with 12 bases between. This CDR3 has 14 amino acids. CDR3 bases: TGTGCCAGCATCCGAGGGGGTGCTAATGAAAAACTGTTTTTT. This encodes CASIRGGANEKLFF.

This chain joins TRBV7-3 and TRBJ2-1; 7 bases are shared with TRBD2. The germline V gene encodes CDR1 SGHTA and CDR2 FQGTGA. Trimming removed 2 bases from V and 9 bases from J; junction bases left unmatched: 13. The CDR3 is 16 amino acids. The CDR3 loop is CASSLLDGRNKGEQFF. For the CDR3, the DNA is TGTGCCAGCAGCTTATTAGACGGGAGGAATAAAGGTGAGCAGTTCTTC.

This clone was recorded only once. This chain's CDR3 is CAIRSLAGDSYNEQFF. As DNA, the CDR3 is TGTGCCATCAGAAGCCTAGCGGGAGATTCCTACAATGAGCAGTTCTTC. J is TRBJ2-1 and V is TRBV10-3; 10 bases map to TRBD2. The V gene end was trimmed by 6 bases and the J gene end by 1 base; junction bases not matched to a gene: 6. The CDR3 is made up of 16 amino acids. Per germline, CDR1 ENHRY and CDR2 SYGVKD.

This clone was counted only a few times. CDR3 in amino acids: CASSQDPLAGYNEQFF. The CDR3 bases are TGTGCCAGCAGCCAAGATCCCCTAGCGGGATACAATGAGCAGTTCTTC. The chain carries TRBV4-2 and TRBJ2-1; 9 bases map to TRBD2. Germline-derived CDR1 and CDR2 are LGHNA and YNFKEQ. V lost 0 bases, J lost 4 bases, and 4 bases stayed unmatched. The CDR3 consists of 16 residues.

The rearrangement links TRBV7-3 to TRBJ2-3; D unresolved. Per the germline V gene, CDR1 is SGHTA and CDR2 is FQGTGA. The V end was cut by 3 bases, the J end by 0 bases, with 13 bases between. This CDR3 contains 16 residues. CDR3 sequence (DNA): TGTGCCAGCAGCTTGTCCCCCACGACTAGCACAGATACGCAGTATTTT. Protein: CASSLSPTTSTDTQYF.

This clone was seen a handful of times. This chain uses TRBV7-9 with TRBJ2-5, with 11 bases matching TRBD2. There are 16 residues in the CDR3. CDR1 and CDR2 from the germline V gene are SEHNR and FQNEAQ (reference sequence). With 5 bases clipped from V and 4 bases from J, the junction kept 9 bases outside the gene matches. The CDR3 DNA sequence: TGTGCCAGCAGCCCCGGAGGGCTAGCGGGAGGAGAGACCCAGTACTTC. Amino acid sequence: CASSPGGLAGGETQYF.

The V call is TRBV19, the J call TRBJ2-1, with 7 bases fitting TRBD1. The germline V gene has CDR1 LNHDA and CDR2 SQIVND (reference sequence). Germline trimming cut 7 bases from V and 3 bases from J; bases unmatched to any gene: 6. CDR3 length equals 14 residues. CDR3 DNA: TGTGCCAGTAACACAGGGGCTAACTACAATGAGCAGTTCTTC. It yields the protein CASNTGANYNEQFF.

The gene calls are TRBV10-3 and TRBJ2-3; maybe TRBD2 (5 bases). CDR1 and CDR2 from the germline V gene are ENHRY and SYGVKD. V was shortened by 6 bases and J by 2 bases, with 15 bases between the two germline ends. This CDR3 is 15 amino acids long. Here the CDR3 reads CAISMEARFTDTQYF. The DNA for the CDR3 is TGTGCCATCAGCATGGAGGCTCGGTTCACAGATACGCAGTATTTT.

J is TRBJ1-3 and V is TRBV7-2, with TRBD1 identical over 8 bases. V shed 4 bases and J 7 bases; nucleotides not matched to a gene: 6. This CDR3 comprises 14 residues. Germline CDR1 reads SGHTA; CDR2 reads FQGNSA. In nucleotides, the CDR3 is TGTGCCAGCAGCTCCGGACAGGGTTGGAACACCATATATTTT. Protein: CASSSGQGWNTIYF.

J is TRBJ1-3 and V is TRBV7-9, with 10 bases aligning to TRBD1. The germline V gene has CDR1 SEHNR and CDR2 FQNEAQ (reference sequence). CDR3 size: 16 residues. V lost 5 bases, J lost 4 bases, and 8 bases stayed unmatched. The CDR3: CASSPKTGGGGNTIYF. The CDR3, as DNA: TGTGCCAGCAGCCCTAAGACAGGGGGCGGCGGAAACACCATATATTTT.

The chain uses TRBV6-4 and TRBJ2-3; no clear D gene. Per germline, CDR1 MRHNA and CDR2 SNTAGT. This CDR3 spans 13 amino acids. Trimming cost V 5 bases and J 1 base, with 7 bases left between them. The CDR3, as DNA: TGTGCCAGCAGTCCCGCGGGCACAGATACGCAGTATTTT. This sequence encodes CASSPAGTDTQYF.

CDR3 bases: TGCGCCAGCAGCTCGGCGGGCGGAAACTATGGCTACACCTTC. Protein sequence: CASSSAGGNYGYTF. This chain joins TRBV5-1 and TRBJ1-2, with unresolved D. CDR3 size: 14 residues. Germline loops: CDR1 SGHRS, CDR2 YFSETQ. Trimming pared 3 bases from V and 2 bases from J, leaving 11 bases between.

The chain uses TRBV27 and TRBJ1-5, with a tentative D call TRBD1 (6 bases). Germline V gene data show CDR1 as MNHEY and CDR2 as SMNVEV (reference sequence). CDR3 length: 14 residues. The V gene lost 3 bases and the J gene lost 5 bases, with 11 bases spanning the gap. CDR3 bases: TGTGCCAGCAGTTTTTACAGGGACGATCAGCCCCAGCATTTT. It codes for CASSFYRDDQPQHF.

The rearrangement uses TRBV6-5 and TRBJ2-7; 9 bases fit TRBD1. Per the germline V gene, CDR1 is MNHEY and CDR2 is SVGAGI. The CDR3 length is 13 residues. After removal of 5 bases from V and 6 bases from J, the junction contained 5 bases not matched to a gene. In DNA form, the CDR3 reads TGTGCCAGCAGTCCCGGGACAGGGAGCGAGCAGTACTTC. Residues: CASSPGTGSEQYF.